Listed here are 23 T cell receptor beta chains from one sample, sequenced in a study of OX40 agonist ivuxolimab in advanced cancers. The repertoire was sequenced with immunoSEQ multiplex PCR; TCRdb's copy has only in-frame clones and lacks some. The sample comprises 70,000 or so clones, around four fifths of which are singletons, and 5.5% to 7% rests with the top ten. The sequencing here drew on CD4+ or CD8+ T cells sorted from blood, taken in a trial of the OX40 agonist ivuxolimab. The receptors derive from an adult with an advanced solid tumor such as melanoma, head and neck, liver or kidney cancer.

The genes are TRBV7-8 and TRBJ1-6, with 9 bases identical to TRBD1. The CDR3 has 14 amino acids. The ends lost 5 bases at V and 7 bases at J; junction bases unmatched: 3. Germline V gene sequence: CDR1 SGHVS, CDR2 FQNEAQ. CDR3 amino acids: CASSADRGNSPLHF. The DNA for the CDR3 is TGTGCCAGCAGCGCGGACAGGGGCAATTCACCCCTCCACTTT.

This chain uses TRBV19 with TRBJ2-2, with a weak D call TRBD2 (6 bases). Germline V CDR1 and CDR2: LNHDA, SQIVND (reference sequence). V was cut by 3 bases and J by 8 bases, with 13 bases left in between. The CDR3 extends over 14 amino acids. Here the CDR3 DNA reads TGTGCCAGTAGTATTGGTGGCGGGGCGGGGGAGCTGTTTTTT. It translates to CASSIGGGAGELFF.

The V call is TRBV10-1, the J call TRBJ2-7; the match to TRBD1 covers 8 bases. CDR1 is WNHNN, CDR2 SYGVQD, per germline (reference sequence). This CDR3 is built from 13 residues. The V segment lost 6 bases and the J segment 2 bases; nucleotides outside the gene matches: 3. CDR3 in DNA: TGCGCCAGCAGGGAGACAGGGGCCTACGAGCAGTACGTC. Protein sequence: CASRETGAYEQYV.

The chain has TRBV19 and TRBJ2-1, with D unclear. The length of the CDR3 is 12 residues. CDR1 and CDR2 (germline): LNHDA, SQIVND (reference sequence). The V and J ends lost 4 bases and 7 bases respectively, with 8 bases between them. The CDR3 nucleotides read TGTGCCAGTAGTACAGTAGGGAATGAGCAGTTCTTC. This codes for CASSTVGNEQFF. The entire variable domain, with the rest obtained from reference TRBV19 and TRBJ2-1, is as follows: DGGITQSPKYLFRKEGQNVTLSCEQNLNHDAMYWYRQDPGQGLRLIYYSQIVNDFQKGDIAEGYSVSREKKESFPLTVTSAQKNPTAFYLCASSTVGNEQFFGPGTRLTVL.

The V call is TRBV6-7, the J call TRBJ1-2, with D unresolved. TRBV6-7 is an ORF; its function is uncertain. CDR3 size: 12 residues. V lost 6 bases and J lost 4, with 9 bases in between. The CDR3 here is CASRWRFYGYTF. The CDR3 nucleotides read TGTGCCAGCAGATGGCGGTTCTATGGCTACACCTTC.

The rearrangement links TRBV19 to TRBJ2-3, with D uncertain. Germline CDR1 and CDR2: LNHDA and SQIVND (reference sequence). The germline V and J ends were trimmed by 0 bases and 3 bases, with 10 bases remaining between them. CDR3 length: 15 amino acids. The CDR3 bases are TGTGCCAGTAGTATAGATGTAGGGTTGACAGATACGCAGTATTTT. Residues: CASSIDVGLTDTQYF.

The chain has TRBV7-2 and TRBJ2-3; 8 bases map to TRBD2. J was trimmed by 3 bases and V by 1 base; bases with no gene match: 15. The CDR3 covers 19 residues. Germline assignment: CDR1 SGHTA and CDR2 FQGNSA. The CDR3 loop is CASSLDPLGVAGMTDTQYF. DNA for the CDR3: TGTGCCAGCAGCTTAGATCCCCTCGGAGTAGCGGGGATGACAGATACGCAGTATTTT.

V is TRBV7-2 and J is TRBJ1-3; TRBD1 matches 8 bases. The trim removed 1 base at V and 3 bases at J, leaving 2 bases unmatched. The CDR3 extends over 15 amino acids. Germline lookup yields CDR1 SGHTA and CDR2 FQGNSA. CDR3 nucleotides: TGTGCCAGCAGCTTAGACGACAGGGGTGGAAACACCATATATTTT. Its protein is CASSLDDRGGNTIYF.

The gene calls are TRBV29-1 and TRBJ2-1; the match to TRBD2 covers 7 bases. CDR3 length equals 14 residues. V lost 3 bases and J lost 4; bases outside the gene matches: 6. Germline CDR1 SQVTM, CDR2 ANQGSEA. DNA for the CDR3: TGCAGCGTTGATGGGCTAGCGGAATACAATGAGCAGTTCTTC. It translates to CSVDGLAEYNEQFF.

The chain employs TRBV4-1 and TRBJ2-3; 10 bases match TRBD2. Unmatched junction bases numbered 5, after V lost 2 bases and J lost 0 bases. The length of the CDR3 is 17 residues. Germline assignment: CDR1 MGHRA and CDR2 YSYEKL. The CDR3 DNA reads TGCGCCAGCAGCCAATTTGGGACTAGCGCGAGCACAGATACGCAGTATTTT. It is translated as CASSQFGTSASTDTQYF.

The chain employs TRBV7-2 and TRBJ2-5; D is possibly TRBD1 (5 bases). The CDR3 runs to 15 residues. Trimming shortened V by 5 bases and J by 2 bases, and 15 bases separated the two germline ends. Germline loops: CDR1 SGHTA, CDR2 FQGNSA. The CDR3 DNA sequence: TGTGCCAGCAGCCCCCAATCAGGACAACAAGAGACCCAGTACTTC. Translating it yields CASSPQSGQQETQYF.

The chain uses TRBV6-6 and TRBJ1-4; 7 nucleotides agree with TRBD1. The germline V gene encodes CDR1 MNHNY and CDR2 SVGAGI (reference sequence). V lost 1 base, J lost 5 bases, and 4 bases stayed unmatched. CDR3 length equals 15 residues. The CDR3: CASSYYGTVNEKLFF. The CDR3 coding sequence is TGTGCCAGCAGTTACTACGGGACAGTGAATGAAAAACTGTTTTTT.

This chain's CDR3 is CAWSPRGNQPQHF. DNA of the CDR3: TGTGCCTGGAGTCCCAGGGGCAATCAGCCCCAGCATTTT. The rearrangement uses TRBV30 and TRBJ1-5; D perhaps matches TRBD1 (5 bases). Germline CDR1 GTSNPN, CDR2 SVGIG (reference sequence). Trimming removed 2 bases at V and 2 bases at J, with 7 bases between. CDR3 length: 13 residues.

V usage is TRBV9 and J usage is TRBJ2-1, with 9 bases aligning to TRBD1. Germline assignment: CDR1 SGDLS and CDR2 YYNGEE. This CDR3 is 16 amino acids long. The ends lost 0 bases at V and 3 bases at J; junction bases unmatched: 4. This CDR3 reads CASSVAGTGIYNEQFF. For the CDR3, the DNA is TGTGCCAGCAGCGTAGCCGGGACAGGGATCTACAATGAGCAGTTCTTC.

The chain joins TRBV18 to TRBJ1-4; 8 nucleotides match TRBD1. This CDR3 is built from 13 residues. V trimming: 3 bases; J trimming: 8 bases; junction bases outside the gene matches: 2. Germline CDR1 and CDR2: KGHSH and LQKENI. As DNA, the CDR3 is TGTGCCAGCTCACCGGGACAGGCCGAAAAACTGTTTTTT. Amino acid sequence: CASSPGQAEKLFF.

The chain combines TRBV11-3 with TRBJ2-1, with 12 nucleotides matching TRBD2. The CDR3 length is 15 residues. Per germline, CDR1 SGHNT and CDR2 YENEEA. With V trimmed by 1 base and J by 8 bases, 3 bases remained unmatched. For the CDR3, the DNA is TGTGCCAGCAGCTTAGCTAGCGGGGGGGTGTATGAGCAGTTCTTC. Translation gives CASSLASGGVYEQFF.

This chain links TRBV27 with TRBJ2-1, with D perhaps matching TRBD1 or TRBD2 (5 bases each). The CDR3 has 13 amino acids. The V gene's germline CDR1 is MNHEY and CDR2 SMNVEV (reference sequence). Trimming cost V 0 bases and J 8 bases, with 8 bases left between them. Here the CDR3 DNA reads TGTGCCAGCAGTTTATCGGGGCGGGATGAGCAGTTCTTC. It translates to CASSLSGRDEQFF.

The V and J genes are TRBV27 and TRBJ2-7; TRBD2 aligns across 9 bases. From germline, CDR1 is MNHEY and CDR2 SMNVEV (reference sequence). The CDR3 has 13 amino acids. The V segment lost 2 bases and the J segment 6 bases; nucleotides outside the gene matches: 2. CDR3 bases: TGTGCCAGCAGTTTAATAGCGGGGGCCGAGCAGTACGTC. It codes for CASSLIAGAEQYV.

The rearrangement links TRBV6-5 to TRBJ2-5, with D unclear. Per the germline V gene, CDR1 is MNHEY and CDR2 is SVGAGI. Trimming took off 6 bases at V and 4 bases at J, with 9 bases between the two ends. CDR3 length: 12 residues. CDR3 residues: CASSSIGETQYF. CDR3 sequence (DNA): TGTGCCAGCAGCTCCATAGGAGAGACCCAGTACTTC.

On this clone itself: This same CDR3 is encoded by further DNA sequences in the sample. V gene TRBV15 combines with J gene TRBJ1-5; D remains unclear. This CDR3 spans 12 amino acids. Trimming shortened V by 3 bases and J by 4 bases, and 4 bases separated the two germline ends. CDR1 and CDR2 from the germline V gene are LNHNV and YYDKDF (reference sequence). CDR3 sequence: CATSRDNQPQHF. The CDR3 nucleotides are TGTGCCACCAGCAGGGATAATCAGCCCCAGCATTTT.

The chain combines TRBV13 with TRBJ2-3; weak D call: TRBD1 (6 bases). Germline V lookup: CDR1 PRHDT, CDR2 FYEKMQ (reference sequence). Trimming stripped 1 base from V and 0 bases from J, with 17 bases between. CDR3 size: 18 residues. CDR3 in amino acids: CASSLAAGESTSTDTQYF. CDR3 DNA: TGTGCCAGCAGCTTAGCGGCAGGGGAATCGACTAGCACAGATACGCAGTATTTT. Full variable domain (missing parts from reference TRBV13 and TRBJ2-3): AAGVIQSPRHLIKEKRETATLKCYPIPRHDTVYWYQQGPGQDPQFLISFYEKMQSDKGSIPDRFSAQQFSDYHSELNMSSLELGDSALYFCASSLAAGESTSTDTQYFGPGTRLTVL.

The CDR3 loop reads CASSYSTGVNYGYTF. The CDR3 DNA reads as TGTGCCAGCAGTTATTCGACAGGGGTGAACTATGGCTACACCTTC. The chain joins TRBV6-5 to TRBJ1-2; 8 positions agree with TRBD1. Germline CDR1 and CDR2: MNHEY and SVGAGI. The CDR3 extends over 15 amino acids. J lost 2 bases, V lost 3 bases, and 5 bases had no gene match.

The rearrangement links TRBV5-1 to TRBJ1-2, with a possible D match to TRBD1 (5 bases). V lost 4 bases, J lost 0 bases, and 13 bases lay in between. Germline loops: CDR1 SGHRS, CDR2 YFSETQ. The CDR3 extends over 15 amino acids. The DNA of the CDR3 is TGCGCCAGCAGCATAAGATCGGACACTAACTATGGCTACACCTTC. Encoded protein: CASSIRSDTNYGYTF. The full variable domain, in which reference TRBV5-1 and TRBJ1-2 provide the parts outside the CDR3, is KAGVTQTPRYLIKTRGQQVTLSCSPISGHRSVSWYQQTPGQGLQFLFEYFSETQRNKGNFPGRFSGRQFSNSRSEMNVSTLELGDSALYLCASSIRSDTNYGYTFGSGTRLTVV.